What follows are 10 T cell receptor beta chains derived from one specimen sequenced in a study of blood T cell repertoires in COVID-19. Data came from immunoSEQ multiplex PCR; TCRdb stores just in-frame clones and leaves some out. The profile shows some 140,000 clones, around 80% of them singletons. The specimen sequenced was peripheral blood. The receptors were gathered from a man aged 60-69 years with acute or convalescent COVID-19.

This chain links TRBV4-1 with TRBJ1-1; 8 positions agree with TRBD1. CDR3 size: 12 residues. With 6 bases clipped from V and 8 bases from J, the junction kept 5 bases outside the gene matches. CDR1 MGHRA and CDR2 YSYEKL come from the germline V gene. CDR3: CASRHRGKEAFF. The CDR3 coding sequence is TGCGCCAGCAGACACAGGGGGAAGGAAGCTTTCTTT.

J is TRBJ1-1 and V is TRBV12-3 or TRBV12-4; 7 bases agree with TRBD1. CDR3 length: 13 amino acids. The trim removed 7 bases at V and 4 bases at J, leaving 6 bases unmatched. The CDR3 nucleotides read TGTGCCAGCAACGGACAGGTCGGCACTGAAGCTTTCTTT. The encoded protein is CASNGQVGTEAFF.

The chain uses TRBV5-1 and TRBJ2-1; 10 nucleotides line up with TRBD2. The germline gives CDR1 SGHRS, CDR2 YFSETQ. Unmatched junction bases numbered 8, after V lost 0 bases and J lost 8 bases. This CDR3 has 16 amino acids. The CDR3 reads CASSLAGPSGRDEQFF. The CDR3 nucleotides read TGCGCCAGCAGCTTGGCCGGGCCTAGCGGGAGAGATGAGCAGTTCTTC.

The chain has TRBV9 and TRBJ2-7; TRBD1 aligns across 8 bases. Germline V CDR1 and CDR2: SGDLS, YYNGEE. The CDR3 runs 16 residues. V was pared by 3 bases and J by 5 bases, with 13 bases of the junction left unmatched. The CDR3 loop is CASSAGLETGVNEQYF. In DNA form, the CDR3 reads TGTGCCAGCAGCGCCGGGCTGGAGACAGGGGTGAACGAGCAGTACTTC.

V and J are TRBV30 and TRBJ2-5; the match to TRBD2 covers 12 bases. The CDR3 consists of 19 residues. Germline V gene sequence: CDR1 GTSNPN, CDR2 SVGIG (reference sequence). J was trimmed by 1 base and V by 1 base; bases with no gene match: 13. The CDR3 DNA reads TGTGCCTGGAGTGGTGGGACTAGCGGGTCCCATGGGGTCCAAGAGACCCAGTACTTC. This gives the protein CAWSGGTSGSHGVQETQYF.

Regarding this clone: A much larger clone is a single base away; this may be a read error. The chain uses TRBV11-3 and TRBJ2-5; TRBD1 aligns across 7 bases. V trimming: 0 bases; J trimming: 4 bases; junction bases outside the gene matches: 5. CDR1 is SGHNT, CDR2 YENEEA, per germline. This CDR3 is 15 amino acids long. The CDR3, as DNA: TGTGCCAGCAGCTTAGATAAGACAGGGCGAGAGACCCAGTACTTC. Translated, it gives CASSLDKTGRETQYF.

V is TRBV30 and J is TRBJ2-1; the D is unclear. Germline CDR1 is GTSNPN and CDR2 is SVGIG (reference sequence). The CDR3 covers 13 residues. V was cut by 2 bases and J by 6 bases, with 11 bases left in between. CDR3: CAWSTPSRNEQFF. The CDR3 DNA sequence: TGTGCCTGGAGTACACCAAGTCGCAATGAGCAGTTCTTC.

The chain employs TRBV6-6 and TRBJ2-7; 10 bases agree with TRBD1. Germline loops: CDR1 MNHNY, CDR2 SVGAGI (reference sequence). The CDR3 loop spans 16 amino acids. Germline trimming cut 6 bases from V and 2 bases from J; bases unmatched to any gene: 10. CDR3 nucleotides: TGTGCCAGCAGCCCCGGGACAGGGGTATCCACCTACGAGCAGTACTTC. This sequence encodes CASSPGTGVSTYEQYF.

The chain employs TRBV19 and TRBJ1-2; tentatively, D is TRBD1 (5 bases). V gave up 3 bases and J gave up 3 bases, with 8 bases separating them. The CDR3 extends over 13 amino acids. CDR1 LNHDA and CDR2 SQIVND come from the germline V gene (reference sequence). The CDR3 loop is CASSIGGDYGYTF. CDR3 sequence (DNA): TGTGCCAGTAGTATTGGAGGGGACTATGGCTACACCTTC.

This clone was seen once. This chain connects TRBV5-1 to TRBJ2-2; 9 bases are a match to TRBD1. Germline assignment: CDR1 SGHRS and CDR2 YFSETQ. This CDR3 has 16 residues. After removal of 4 bases from V and 4 bases from J, the junction contained 8 bases not matched to a gene. The CDR3 coding sequence is TGCGCCAGCAGCCTATTGACAGGGGGAGGCACCGGGGAGCTGTTTTTT. Its protein product is CASSLLTGGGTGELFF.